The 10 T cell receptor beta chains below come from one sample, sequenced in a study of blood T cell repertoires in COVID-19 (dated by TCRdb to about 2020). Receptors were amplified or captured by the immunoSEQ multiplex PCR assay. Not all clones reach the TCRdb copy of this immuneACCESS table, which keeps in-frame sequences only. Checked studies attribute under half of the gap to unresolved V genes and leave the rest unexplained. The sample table records approximately 120,000 clones; around four fifths of these occur just once. Jointly, the top ten make up 18% of the sample. The sequencing input was PBMCs or T cells enriched from blood (not recorded which). Receptor source: a man aged 25-40 years who had recovered from COVID-19.

The chain is built from TRBV3-1 (or the pseudogene TRBV3-2) and TRBJ2-7; 7 nucleotides match TRBD2. There are 15 residues in the CDR3. Germline CDR1 LGHDT, CDR2 YNNKEL (reference sequence). Losses at the gene ends were 7 bases for V and 4 bases for J; bases not matched to a gene: 13. CDR3 protein: CASTTSVSGKYEQYF. In nucleotides, the CDR3 is TGTGCCAGCACGACCTCGGTGAGCGGGAAGTACGAGCAGTACTTC.

The chain carries TRBV2 and TRBJ1-1; no firm D call. Germline lookup yields CDR1 SNHLY and CDR2 FYNNEI. CDR3 length equals 15 residues. V shed 2 bases and J shed 1 base, with 11 bases lying between them. The CDR3 protein is CASSENPTPNTEAFF. The DNA of the CDR3 is TGTGCCAGCAGTGAAAACCCGACACCGAACACTGAAGCTTTCTTT. The whole variable domain, filled in from reference TRBV2 and TRBJ1-1, reads EPEVTQTPSHQVTQMGQEVILRCVPISNHLYFYWYRQILGQKVEFLVSFYNNEISEKSEIFDDQFSVERPDGSNFTLKIRSTKLEDSAMYFCASSENPTPNTEAFFGQGTRLTVV.

This clone was seen repeatedly, ten times or more. The CDR3 loop is CASSEGAGQPQHF. The CDR3 DNA is TGTGCCAGCAGTGAGGGGGCTGGACAGCCCCAGCATTTT. The chain combines TRBV7-9 with TRBJ1-5; 7 nucleotides agree with TRBD1. The CDR3 runs 13 residues. The V segment lost 6 bases and the J segment 7 bases; nucleotides outside the gene matches: 6. Germline lookup yields CDR1 SEHNR and CDR2 FQNEAQ (reference sequence).

This clone has only one observation. This chain joins TRBV2 and TRBJ2-1; possibly TRBD2 for D (5 bases). V was trimmed by 5 bases and J by 1 base, leaving 6 bases between them. Germline CDR1 and CDR2: SNHLY and FYNNEI. The CDR3 runs to 13 residues. The CDR3 region is CASSRESYNEQFF. The CDR3 nucleotides are TGTGCCAGCAGTAGGGAGTCCTACAATGAGCAGTTCTTC.

The J gene is TRBJ1-4, the V gene TRBV5-1, with D unresolved. The CDR3 totals 14 residues. Trimming pared 0 bases from V and 6 bases from J, leaving 9 bases between. Germline V gene sequence: CDR1 SGHRS, CDR2 YFSETQ. CDR3 bases: TGCGCCAGCAGCTTGGGAGGGTTCGATGAAAAACTGTTTTTT. Encoded protein: CASSLGGFDEKLFF.

CDR3 sequence reads: CSVVGGIQETQYF. The CDR3 DNA follows: TGCAGCGTCGTGGGGGGGATCCAAGAGACCCAGTACTTC. The rearrangement uses TRBV29-1 and TRBJ2-5; 7 bases agree with TRBD2. With 6 bases clipped from V and 1 base from J, the junction kept 5 bases outside the gene matches. This CDR3 is built from 13 residues. Germline V gene data show CDR1 as SQVTM and CDR2 as ANQGSEA.

The genes are TRBV7-9 and TRBJ2-5; 7 nucleotides align to TRBD2. CDR1 is SEHNR, CDR2 FQNEAQ, per germline (reference sequence). This CDR3 region has 11 residues. Germline trimming cut 8 bases from V and 8 bases from J; bases unmatched to any gene: 5. The CDR3 region is CASGGEGTQYF. Written as DNA, the CDR3 is TGTGCCAGCGGCGGGGAGGGAACCCAGTACTTC.

The chain joins TRBV24-1 to TRBJ2-3; TRBD2 matches 11 bases. CDR1 KGHDR and CDR2 SFDVKD come from the germline V gene. J gave up 0 bases and V 4 bases, and 11 bases lay outside the gene matches. This CDR3 has 19 amino acids. The CDR3 coding sequence is TGTGCCACCAGTGACTCTAGCGGGGGGCGGTGGCGGAGCACAGATACGCAGTATTTT. Its protein is CATSDSSGGRWRSTDTQYF.

The CDR3 sequence is CASSRFGQDTGELFF. DNA for the CDR3: TGTGCCAGCAGCCGGTTCGGCCAGGACACCGGGGAGCTGTTTTTT. V usage is TRBV2 and J usage is TRBJ2-2; D unresolved. Germline V gives CDR1 SNHLY, CDR2 FYNNEI. V was trimmed by 6 bases and J by 3 bases, leaving 14 bases between them. CDR3 length equals 15 residues.

In this sample, this clone turned up a few times. The chain links TRBV5-6 to TRBJ1-2; 10 bases are a match to TRBD1. J lost 5 bases, V lost 4 bases, and 11 bases had no gene match. CDR1 SGHDT and CDR2 YYEEEE come from the germline V gene. This CDR3 is 16 amino acids long. CDR3 coding DNA: TGTGCCAGCAGCCCCACCGGGACAGGGGTTTTTTATGGCTACACCTTC. Translated: CASSPTGTGVFYGYTF. The full variable domain, rest sourced from reference TRBV5-6 and TRBJ1-2, is DAGVTQSPTHLIKTRGQQVTLRCSPKSGHDTVSWYQQALGQGPQFIFQYYEEEERQRGNFPDRFSGHQFPNYSSELNVNALLLGDSALYLCASSPTGTGVFYGYTFGSGTRLTVV.